The T cell receptor beta chain under discussion was sequenced for a study of T-cell memory formation after mild COVID-19. TCRdb re-called the 5' RACE reads through MiXCR, storing one row per CDR3 protein. This sample has about 400,000 distinct CDR3 sequences, with less than 25% found just once. There are 15 residues in the CDR3. The V end was cut by 2 bases, the J end by 4 bases, with 14 bases between. Germline CDR1 and CDR2: SGHTA and FQGNSA. This TCR derives from an adult woman who had mild COVID-19 (a few samples of this study predate the infection). Cell type and time point are not known. Sequencing was done on a sample of PBMCs or a T cell subset sorted from them (not recorded which). The V and J genes are TRBV7-2 and TRBJ2-5; TRBD2 is a possible D gene (6 bases). Here the CDR3 reads CASSLSTRGGETQYF. CDR3 sequence (DNA): TGTGCCAGCAGCTTAAGTACTCGGGGAGGAGAGACCCAGTACTTC.